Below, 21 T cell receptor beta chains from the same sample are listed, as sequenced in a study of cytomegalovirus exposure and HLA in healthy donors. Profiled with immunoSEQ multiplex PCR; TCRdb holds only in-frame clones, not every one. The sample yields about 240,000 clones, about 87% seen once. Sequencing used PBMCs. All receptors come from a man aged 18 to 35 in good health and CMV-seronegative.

CDR3 nucleotides: TGTGCCAGCTCACCACGGGGGCGCGGGAGCCTGCCGGTTTACGAGCAGTACTTC. It encodes CASSPRGRGSLPVYEQYF. The rearrangement uses TRBV18 and TRBJ2-7, with D tentatively TRBD2 (7 bases). Germline loops: CDR1 KGHSH, CDR2 LQKENI. This CDR3 has 18 residues. The V end lost 1 base, the J end lost 4 bases, and 23 bases lay between the germline ends.

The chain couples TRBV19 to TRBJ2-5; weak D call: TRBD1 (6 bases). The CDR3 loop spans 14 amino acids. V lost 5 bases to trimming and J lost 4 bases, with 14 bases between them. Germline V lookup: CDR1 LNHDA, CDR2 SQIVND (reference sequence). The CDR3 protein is CASSPGHRGETQYF. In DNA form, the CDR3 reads TGTGCCAGTAGTCCGGGACACCGGGGAGAGACCCAGTACTTC.

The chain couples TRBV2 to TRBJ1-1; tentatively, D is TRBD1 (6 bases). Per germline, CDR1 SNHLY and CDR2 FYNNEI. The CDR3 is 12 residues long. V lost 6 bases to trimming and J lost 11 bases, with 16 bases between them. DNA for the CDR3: TGTGCCAGCAGCTCTGGACAGCTCTTGGCTTTCTTT. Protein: CASSSGQLLAFF.

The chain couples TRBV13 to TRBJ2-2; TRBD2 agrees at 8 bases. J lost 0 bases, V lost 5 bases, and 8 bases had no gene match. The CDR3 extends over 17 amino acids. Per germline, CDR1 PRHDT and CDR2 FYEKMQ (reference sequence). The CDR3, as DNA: TGTGCCAGCAGCGGGGGACCGGGACTAGCGAACACCGGGGAGCTGTTTTTT. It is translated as CASSGGPGLANTGELFF.

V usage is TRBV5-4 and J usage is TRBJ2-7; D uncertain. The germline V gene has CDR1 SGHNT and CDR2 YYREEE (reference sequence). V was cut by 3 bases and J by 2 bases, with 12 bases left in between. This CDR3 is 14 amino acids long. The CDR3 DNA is TGTGCCAGCAGCTCCCGACAAAACCCCTACGAGCAGTACTTC. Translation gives CASSSRQNPYEQYF.

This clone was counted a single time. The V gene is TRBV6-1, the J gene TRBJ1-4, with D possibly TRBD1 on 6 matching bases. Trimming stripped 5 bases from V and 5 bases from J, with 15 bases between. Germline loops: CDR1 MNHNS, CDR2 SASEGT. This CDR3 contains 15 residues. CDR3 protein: CASSPQGSENEKLFF. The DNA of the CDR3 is TGTGCCAGCAGTCCGCAGGGGTCCGAGAATGAAAAACTGTTTTTT.

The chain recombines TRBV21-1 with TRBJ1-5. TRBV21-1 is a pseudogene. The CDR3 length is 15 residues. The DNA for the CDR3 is TGTGCCAGCAGCTTACGAAGGGGACTCCTTAAGCCCCAGCATTTT. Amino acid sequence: CASSLRRGLLKPQHF.

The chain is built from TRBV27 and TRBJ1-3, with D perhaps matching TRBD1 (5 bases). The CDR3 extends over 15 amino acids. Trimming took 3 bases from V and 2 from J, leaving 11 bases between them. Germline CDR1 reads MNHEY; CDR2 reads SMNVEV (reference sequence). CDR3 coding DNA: TGTGCCAGCAGTTTTCAGGGTGGTACTGGAAACACCATATATTTT. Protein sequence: CASSFQGGTGNTIYF.

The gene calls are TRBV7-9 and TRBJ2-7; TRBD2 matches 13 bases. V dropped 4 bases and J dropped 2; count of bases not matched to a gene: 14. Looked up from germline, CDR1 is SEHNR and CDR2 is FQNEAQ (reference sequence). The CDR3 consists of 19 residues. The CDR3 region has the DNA TGTGCCAGCAGCTCATCCCAAAGGACTAGCGGGAGTGTGCCCTACGAGCAGTACTTC. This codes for CASSSSQRTSGSVPYEQYF.

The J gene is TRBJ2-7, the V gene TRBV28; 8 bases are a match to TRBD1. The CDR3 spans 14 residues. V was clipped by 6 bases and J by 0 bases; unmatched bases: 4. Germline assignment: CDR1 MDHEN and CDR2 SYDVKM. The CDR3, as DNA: TGTGCCAGCAGCACAGGGGGGCGCTCCTACGAGCAGTACTTC. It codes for CASSTGGRSYEQYF.

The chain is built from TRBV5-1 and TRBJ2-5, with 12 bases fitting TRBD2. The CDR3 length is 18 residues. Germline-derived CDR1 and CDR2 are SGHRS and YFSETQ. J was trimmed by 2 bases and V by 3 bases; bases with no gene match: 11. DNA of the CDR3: TGCGCCAGCAGCTCGCCCTTACTAGCGGGAGGCCCTCAAGAGACCCAGTACTTC. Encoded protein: CASSSPLLAGGPQETQYF.

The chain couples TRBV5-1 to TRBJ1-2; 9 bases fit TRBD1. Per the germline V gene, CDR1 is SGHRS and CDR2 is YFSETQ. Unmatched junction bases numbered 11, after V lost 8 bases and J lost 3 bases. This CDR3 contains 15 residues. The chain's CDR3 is CASTSGQGLDYGYTF. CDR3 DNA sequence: TGCGCCAGTACCTCGGGACAGGGTCTCGACTATGGCTACACCTTC. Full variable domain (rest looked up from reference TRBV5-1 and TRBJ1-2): KAGVTQTPRYLIKTRGQQVTLSCSPISGHRSVSWYQQTPGQGLQFLFEYFSETQRNKGNFPGRFSGRQFSNSRSEMNVSTLELGDSALYLCASTSGQGLDYGYTFGSGTRLTVV.

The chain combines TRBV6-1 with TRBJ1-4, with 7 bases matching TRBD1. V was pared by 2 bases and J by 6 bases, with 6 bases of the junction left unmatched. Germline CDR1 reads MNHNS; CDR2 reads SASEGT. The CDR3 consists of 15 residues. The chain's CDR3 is CASSEMDRRDEKLFF. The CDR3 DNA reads TGTGCCAGCAGTGAAATGGACAGGCGGGATGAAAAACTGTTTTTT.

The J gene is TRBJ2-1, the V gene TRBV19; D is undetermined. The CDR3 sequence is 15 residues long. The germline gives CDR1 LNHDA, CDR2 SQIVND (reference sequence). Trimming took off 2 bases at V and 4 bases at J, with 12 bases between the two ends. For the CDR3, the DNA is TGTGCCAGTAGTATACTAGTGTTATCTTACAATGAGCAGTTCTTC. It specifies CASSILVLSYNEQFF.

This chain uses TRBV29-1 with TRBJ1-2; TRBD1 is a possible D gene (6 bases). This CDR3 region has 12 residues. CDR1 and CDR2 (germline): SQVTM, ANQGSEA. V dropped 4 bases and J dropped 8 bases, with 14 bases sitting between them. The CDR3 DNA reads TGCAGCGTTGGCGGCGGGGGCTTGGGCTACACCTTC. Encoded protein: CSVGGGGLGYTF. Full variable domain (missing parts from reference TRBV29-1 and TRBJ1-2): SAVISQKPSRDICQRGTSLTIQCQVDSQVTMMFWYRQQPGQSLTLIATANQGSEATYESGFVIDKFPISRPNLTFSTLTVSNMSPEDSSIYLCSVGGGGLGYTFGSGTRLTVV.

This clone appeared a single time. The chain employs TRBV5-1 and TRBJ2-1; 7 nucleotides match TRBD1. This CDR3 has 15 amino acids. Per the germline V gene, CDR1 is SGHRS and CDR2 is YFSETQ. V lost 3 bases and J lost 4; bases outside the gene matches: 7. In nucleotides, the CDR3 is TGCGCCAGCAGCTCGACCGGGACAGATTACAATGAGCAGTTCTTC. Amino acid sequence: CASSSTGTDYNEQFF.

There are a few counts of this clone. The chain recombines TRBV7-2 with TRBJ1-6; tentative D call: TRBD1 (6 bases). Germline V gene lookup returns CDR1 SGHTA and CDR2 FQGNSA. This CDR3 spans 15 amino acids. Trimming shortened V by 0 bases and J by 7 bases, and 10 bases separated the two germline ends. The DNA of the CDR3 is TGTGCCAGCAGCTTAGCGACCCAGGGGAATTCACCCCTCCACTTT. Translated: CASSLATQGNSPLHF.

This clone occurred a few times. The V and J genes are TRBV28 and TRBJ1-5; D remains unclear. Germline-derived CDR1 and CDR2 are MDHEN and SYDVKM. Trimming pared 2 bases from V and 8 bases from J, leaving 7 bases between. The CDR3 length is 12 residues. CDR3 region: CASSLRQEPQHF. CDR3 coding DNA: TGTGCCAGCAGTTTACGTCAGGAGCCCCAGCATTTT.

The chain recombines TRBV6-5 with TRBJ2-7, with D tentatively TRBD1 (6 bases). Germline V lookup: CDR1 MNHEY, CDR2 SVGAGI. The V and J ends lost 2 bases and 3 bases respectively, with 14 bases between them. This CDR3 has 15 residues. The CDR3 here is CASSYAGAPRYEQYF. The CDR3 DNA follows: TGTGCCAGCAGTTACGCAGGGGCCCCCCGCTACGAGCAGTACTTC.

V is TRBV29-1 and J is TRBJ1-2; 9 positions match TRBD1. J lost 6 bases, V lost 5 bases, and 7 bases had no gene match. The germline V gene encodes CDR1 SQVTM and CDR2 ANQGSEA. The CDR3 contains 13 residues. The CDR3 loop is CSVLGQGTDGYTF. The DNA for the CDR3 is TGCAGCGTTTTGGGACAGGGAACGGATGGCTACACCTTC.

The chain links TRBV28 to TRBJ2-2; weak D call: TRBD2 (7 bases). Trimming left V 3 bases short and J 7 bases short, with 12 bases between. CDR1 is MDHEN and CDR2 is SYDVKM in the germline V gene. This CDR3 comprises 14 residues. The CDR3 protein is CASSFGGPVGELFF. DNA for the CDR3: TGTGCCAGCAGTTTCGGGGGGCCGGTCGGGGAGCTGTTTTTT.